The 6 T cell receptor beta chains reported below all come from one sample, sequenced in a study of blood T cells in healthy people across ages. PCR was performed a second time for about 6 to 12 cycles using a sample-barcoded 5' primer and a J-beta primer mix. TCRdb reprocessed the 5' RACE reads with MiXCR, giving one entry per CDR3 protein. The table lists around 2 million distinct CDR3 sequences, 35% to 50% of them singletons, with more than 20% in the top ten. Sequenced input: blood. The receptor set was obtained from a human donor in good health.

The chain recombines TRBV24-1 with TRBJ2-1; no clear D. Per germline, CDR1 KGHDR and CDR2 SFDVKD. The CDR3 loop spans 14 amino acids. V lost 5 bases, J lost 7 bases, and 14 bases lay in between. The CDR3 bases are TGTGCCACCAGTGGTCCCTCAGTGGAGAATGAGCAGTTCTTC. Encoded protein: CATSGPSVENEQFF.

This clonotype has just a few counts. V gene TRBV24-1 combines with J gene TRBJ1-2; no reliable D call. CDR1 and CDR2 from the germline V gene are KGHDR and SFDVKD. The CDR3 sequence is 15 residues long. The ends were cut back, 3 bases at V and 0 bases at J, with 10 bases in the middle. The CDR3, as DNA: TGTGCCACCAGTGATAGCGGGGTAGCTAACTATGGCTACACCTTC. Encoded protein: CATSDSGVANYGYTF.

The chain couples TRBV4-3 to TRBJ1-2, with D possibly being TRBD1 (5 bases). This CDR3 region has 17 residues. Germline loops: CDR1 LGHNA, CDR2 YSLEER. The germline V and J ends were trimmed by 4 bases and 0 bases, with 18 bases remaining between them. The CDR3 sequence: CASSREAGDLANYGYTF. CDR3 in DNA: TGCGCCAGCAGCCGAGAAGCGGGGGATCTGGCTAACTATGGCTACACCTTC.

This clonotype was found a few times. The chain combines TRBV5-1 with TRBJ1-2, with D perhaps matching TRBD1 (6 bases). Germline CDR1 is SGHRS and CDR2 is YFSETQ. V shed 2 bases and J shed 8 bases, with 10 bases lying between them. This CDR3 is 12 amino acids long. The CDR3 sequence is CASSFTGQGYTF. In DNA form, the CDR3 reads TGCGCCAGCAGCTTCACAGGGCAAGGCTACACCTTC. The complete variable domain, with remaining parts taken from reference TRBV5-1 and TRBJ1-2, reads KAGVTQTPRYLIKTRGQQVTLSCSPISGHRSVSWYQQTPGQGLQFLFEYFSETQRNKGNFPGRFSGRQFSNSRSEMNVSTLELGDSALYLCASSFTGQGYTFGSGTRLTVV.

This clonotype was seen a handful of times. The chain uses TRBV11-2 and TRBJ1-1; unclear D gene. The V gene's germline CDR1 is SGHAT and CDR2 FQNNGV. Trimming left V 1 base short and J 10 bases short, with 13 bases between. This CDR3 is built from 13 residues. CDR3 nucleotides: TGTGCCAGCAGCTTAGGTCAGGCACTAGGAGCTTTCTTT. Translation gives CASSLGQALGAFF. Full variable domain (remainder filled in from reference TRBV11-2 and TRBJ1-1): EAGVAQSPRYKIIEKRQSVAFWCNPISGHATLYWYQQILGQGPKLLIQFQNNGVVDDSQLPKDRFSAERLKGVDSTLKIQPAKLEDSAVYLCASSLGQALGAFFGQGTRLTVV.

The V call is TRBV4-3, the J call TRBJ1-4; possibly TRBD1 for D (6 bases). The CDR3 runs to 16 residues. V was trimmed by 0 bases and J by 8 bases, leaving 16 bases between them. The germline CDR1 and CDR2 sequences are LGHNA and YSLEER. CDR3 in amino acids: CASSQDVGRGREKLFF. The CDR3 DNA is TGCGCCAGCAGCCAAGATGTGGGCAGGGGACGGGAAAAACTGTTTTTT.